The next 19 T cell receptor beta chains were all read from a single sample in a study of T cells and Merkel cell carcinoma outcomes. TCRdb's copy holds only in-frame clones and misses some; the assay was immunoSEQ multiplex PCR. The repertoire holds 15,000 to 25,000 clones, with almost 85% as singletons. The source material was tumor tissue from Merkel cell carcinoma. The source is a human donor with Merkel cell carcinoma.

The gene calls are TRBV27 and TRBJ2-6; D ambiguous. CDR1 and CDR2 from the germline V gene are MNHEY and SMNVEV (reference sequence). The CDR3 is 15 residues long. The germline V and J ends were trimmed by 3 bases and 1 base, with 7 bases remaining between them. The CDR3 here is CASSFMRSGANVLTF. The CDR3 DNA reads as TGTGCCAGCAGTTTCATGAGATCTGGGGCCAACGTCCTGACTTTC.

The CDR3 loop is CASSLTSGETQYF. CDR3 sequence (DNA): TGTGCCAGCAGCTTGACTAGCGGAGAGACCCAGTACTTC. This sequence joins TRBV7-3 and TRBJ2-5; 9 bases are a match to TRBD2. Trimming took 3 bases from V and 4 from J; bases not matched to a gene: 0. The CDR3 is 13 amino acids. Per the germline V gene, CDR1 is SGHTA and CDR2 is FQGTGA.

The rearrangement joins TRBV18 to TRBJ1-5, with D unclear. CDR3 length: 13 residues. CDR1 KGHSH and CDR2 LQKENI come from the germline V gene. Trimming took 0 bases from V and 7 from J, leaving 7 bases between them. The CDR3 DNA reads TGTGCCAGCTCACCACCGAGTGGGCAGCCCCAGCATTTT. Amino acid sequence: CASSPPSGQPQHF.

CDR3 DNA: TGCGCCAGCAGCTTGGATCCGGGACAGGGAGCCTACGAGCAGTACTTC. Translated, it gives CASSLDPGQGAYEQYF. This sequence joins TRBV5-1 and TRBJ2-7; 9 bases line up with TRBD1. With 0 bases clipped from V and 2 bases from J, the junction kept 6 bases outside the gene matches. Germline-derived CDR1 and CDR2 are SGHRS and YFSETQ. The CDR3 has 16 amino acids.

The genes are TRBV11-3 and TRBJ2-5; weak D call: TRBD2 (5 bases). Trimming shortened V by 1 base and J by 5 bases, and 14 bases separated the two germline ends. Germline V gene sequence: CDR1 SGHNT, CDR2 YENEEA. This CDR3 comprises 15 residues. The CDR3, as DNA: TGTGCCAGCAGCTTAGCCCCGGGAAGCGTGGAGACCCAGTACTTC. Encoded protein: CASSLAPGSVETQYF.

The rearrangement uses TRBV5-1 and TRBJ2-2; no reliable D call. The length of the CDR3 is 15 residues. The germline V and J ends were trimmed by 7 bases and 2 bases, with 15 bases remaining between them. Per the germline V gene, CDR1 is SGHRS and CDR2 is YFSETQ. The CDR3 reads CASAMGSANTGELFF. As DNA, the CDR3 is TGCGCCAGCGCTATGGGGTCAGCCAACACCGGGGAGCTGTTTTTT.

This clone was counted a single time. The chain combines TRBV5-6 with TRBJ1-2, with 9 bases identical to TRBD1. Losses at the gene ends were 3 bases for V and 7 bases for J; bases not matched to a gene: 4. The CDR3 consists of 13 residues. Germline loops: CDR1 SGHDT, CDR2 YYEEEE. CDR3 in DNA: TGTGCCAGCAGCTCGGACAGGGGTTCTGGCTACACCTTC. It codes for CASSSDRGSGYTF. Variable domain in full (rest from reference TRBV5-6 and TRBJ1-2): DAGVTQSPTHLIKTRGQQVTLRCSPKSGHDTVSWYQQALGQGPQFIFQYYEEEERQRGNFPDRFSGHQFPNYSSELNVNALLLGDSALYLCASSSDRGSGYTFGSGTRLTVV.

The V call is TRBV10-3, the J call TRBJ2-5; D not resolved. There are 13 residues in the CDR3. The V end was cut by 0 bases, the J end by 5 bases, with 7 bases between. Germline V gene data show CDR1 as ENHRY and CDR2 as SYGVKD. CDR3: CAISESSLETQYF. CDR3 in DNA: TGTGCCATCAGTGAGTCGTCCCTGGAGACCCAGTACTTC.

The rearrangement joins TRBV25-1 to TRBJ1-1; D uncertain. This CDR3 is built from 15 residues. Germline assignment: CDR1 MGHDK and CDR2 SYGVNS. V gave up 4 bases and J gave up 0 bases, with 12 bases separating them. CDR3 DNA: TGTGCCAGCAGTGGAAAAAGGGAACTGAACACTGAAGCTTTCTTT. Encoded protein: CASSGKRELNTEAFF. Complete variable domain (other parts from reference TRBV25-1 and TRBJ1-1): EADIYQTPRYLVIGTGKKITLECSQTMGHDKMYWYQQDPGMELHLIHYSYGVNSTEKGDLSSESTVSRIRTEHFPLTLESARPSHTSQYLCASSGKRELNTEAFFGQGTRLTVV.

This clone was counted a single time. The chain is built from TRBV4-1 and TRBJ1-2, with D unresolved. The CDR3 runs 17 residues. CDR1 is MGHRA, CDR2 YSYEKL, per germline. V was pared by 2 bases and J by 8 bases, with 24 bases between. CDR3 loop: CASSQPWGTDTVSGYTF. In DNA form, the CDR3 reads TGCGCCAGCAGCCAACCATGGGGAACAGACACGGTGAGCGGCTACACCTTC.

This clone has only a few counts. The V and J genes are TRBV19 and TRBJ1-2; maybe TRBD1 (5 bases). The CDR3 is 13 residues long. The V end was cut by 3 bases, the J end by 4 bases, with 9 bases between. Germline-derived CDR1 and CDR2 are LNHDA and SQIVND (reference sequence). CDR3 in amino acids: CASSIGTAYGYTF. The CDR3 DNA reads TGTGCCAGTAGTATTGGGACGGCCTATGGCTACACCTTC.

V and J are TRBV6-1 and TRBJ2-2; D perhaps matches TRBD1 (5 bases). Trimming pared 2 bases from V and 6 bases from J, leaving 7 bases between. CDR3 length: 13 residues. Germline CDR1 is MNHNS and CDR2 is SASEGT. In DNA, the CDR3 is TGTGCCAGCAGTGAACAGACAGCCGGGGAGCTGTTTTTT. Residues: CASSEQTAGELFF.

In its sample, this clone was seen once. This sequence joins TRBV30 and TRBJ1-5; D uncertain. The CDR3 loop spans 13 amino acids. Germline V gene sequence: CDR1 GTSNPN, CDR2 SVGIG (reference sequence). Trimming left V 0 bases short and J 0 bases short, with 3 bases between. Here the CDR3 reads CAWSVDSNQPQHF. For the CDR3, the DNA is TGTGCCTGGAGTGTTGATAGCAATCAGCCCCAGCATTTT.

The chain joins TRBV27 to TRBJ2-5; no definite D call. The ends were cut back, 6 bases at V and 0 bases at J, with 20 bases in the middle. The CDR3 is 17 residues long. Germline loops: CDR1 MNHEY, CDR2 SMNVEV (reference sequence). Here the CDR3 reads CASSPQGPFMYQETQYF. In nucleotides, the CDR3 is TGTGCCAGCAGCCCGCAAGGGCCTTTTATGTACCAAGAGACCCAGTACTTC.

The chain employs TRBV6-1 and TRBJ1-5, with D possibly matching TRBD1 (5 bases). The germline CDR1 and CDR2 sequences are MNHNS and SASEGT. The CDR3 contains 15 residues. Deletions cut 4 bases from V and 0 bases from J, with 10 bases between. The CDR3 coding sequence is TGTGCCAGCAGTGGGACATATTATAGCAATCAGCCCCAGCATTTT. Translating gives CASSGTYYSNQPQHF.

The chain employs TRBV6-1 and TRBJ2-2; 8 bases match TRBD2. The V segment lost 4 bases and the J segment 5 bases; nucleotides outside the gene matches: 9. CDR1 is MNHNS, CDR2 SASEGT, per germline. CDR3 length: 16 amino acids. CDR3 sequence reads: CASSVGPGGLTGELFF. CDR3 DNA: TGTGCCAGCAGTGTAGGCCCGGGGGGGCTTACCGGGGAGCTGTTTTTT.

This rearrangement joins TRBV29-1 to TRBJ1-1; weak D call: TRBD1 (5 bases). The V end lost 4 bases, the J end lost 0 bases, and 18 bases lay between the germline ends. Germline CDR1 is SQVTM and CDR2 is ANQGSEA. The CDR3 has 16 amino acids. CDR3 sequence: CSVGGFQWTMNTEAFF. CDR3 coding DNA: TGCAGCGTTGGGGGGTTCCAGTGGACGATGAACACTGAAGCTTTCTTT.

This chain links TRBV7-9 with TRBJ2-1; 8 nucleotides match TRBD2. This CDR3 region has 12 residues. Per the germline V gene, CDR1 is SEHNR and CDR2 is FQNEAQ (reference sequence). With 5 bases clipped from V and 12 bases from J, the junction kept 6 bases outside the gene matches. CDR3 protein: CASSRLREGQFF. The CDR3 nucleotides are TGTGCCAGCAGCCGGCTACGGGAGGGGCAGTTCTTC. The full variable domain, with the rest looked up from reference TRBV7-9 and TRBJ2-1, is DTGVSQNPRHKITKRGQNVTFRCDPISEHNRLYWYRQTLGQGPEFLTYFQNEAQLEKSRLLSDRFSAERPKGSFSTLEIQRTEQGDSAMYLCASSRLREGQFFGPGTRLTVL.

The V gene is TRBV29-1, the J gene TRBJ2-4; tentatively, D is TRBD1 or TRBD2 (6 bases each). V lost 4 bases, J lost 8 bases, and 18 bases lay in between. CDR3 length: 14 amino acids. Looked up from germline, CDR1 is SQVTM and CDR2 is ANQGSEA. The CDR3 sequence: CSVVMGGFEDIQYF. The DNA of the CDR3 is TGCAGCGTTGTCATGGGGGGCTTTGAAGACATTCAGTACTTC.